One and the same sample provided the 9 T cell receptor beta chains below, sequenced in a study of a mutant IDH1 vaccine in newly diagnosed glioma. Here immunoSEQ multiplex PCR was the method, and the copy in TCRdb shows in-frame clones only, minus some. The table shows under 40,000 clones, with roughly four fifths occurring only once. No antigen is known for these receptors. Noted time point: week 47, end of study. Every single dose of the vaccine, 300 ug of mutant IDH1 20-mer peptide, came with topical imiquimod. Material: PBMCs, obtained from a glioma patient whose treatment included an IDH1 peptide vaccine. These TCRs come from a man in his thirties or forties with glioma.

V usage is TRBV10-3 and J usage is TRBJ2-5; 8 nucleotides agree with TRBD1. From germline, CDR1 is ENHRY and CDR2 SYGVKD. After removal of 5 bases from V and 3 bases from J, the junction contained 5 bases not matched to a gene. There are 14 residues in the CDR3. CDR3 in amino acids: CAISSPDREETQYF. CDR3 DNA sequence: TGTGCCATCAGTTCCCCGGACAGGGAAGAGACCCAGTACTTC.

This chain connects TRBV27 to TRBJ1-4, with no clear D. The CDR3 loop spans 15 amino acids. The V and J ends lost 4 bases and 3 bases respectively, with 12 bases between them. Germline CDR1 is MNHEY and CDR2 is SMNVEV (reference sequence). The CDR3 region has the DNA TGTGCCAGCAGTTCCGGCCCGAGGTCTAATGAAAAACTGTTTTTT. This encodes CASSSGPRSNEKLFF.

CDR3 sequence (DNA): TGTGCCAGCAGTTTACGTGCAGGCGGCTCTGGGGCCAACGTCCTGACTTTC. Residues: CASSLRAGGSGANVLTF. The V call is TRBV27, the J call TRBJ2-6; D remains unclear. Germline CDR1 is MNHEY and CDR2 is SMNVEV (reference sequence). The CDR3 spans 17 residues. V lost 2 bases to trimming and J lost 0 bases, with 11 bases between them.

The chain is built from TRBV7-9 and TRBJ2-4; D unclear. The V and J ends lost 10 bases and 5 bases respectively, with 6 bases between them. Germline V lookup: CDR1 SEHNR, CDR2 FQNEAQ (reference sequence). The CDR3 is made up of 10 amino acids. In DNA form, the CDR3 reads TGTGCCACTGGAGAAAACATTCAGTACTTC. This gives the protein CATGENIQYF.

The chain employs TRBV19 and TRBJ2-7; D might be TRBD2 (5 bases). Trimming removed 2 bases at V and 5 bases at J, with 10 bases between. CDR3 size: 13 residues. Germline-derived CDR1 and CDR2 are LNHDA and SQIVND (reference sequence). The CDR3 protein is CASSITPGDEQYF. CDR3 DNA sequence: TGTGCCAGTAGTATAACCCCCGGGGACGAGCAGTACTTC.

V gene TRBV27 combines with J gene TRBJ2-6; D is ambiguous. Germline V gives CDR1 MNHEY, CDR2 SMNVEV (reference sequence). This CDR3 contains 13 residues. V dropped 6 bases and J dropped 0 bases, with 3 bases sitting between them. The CDR3 loop is CASRSSGANVLTF. The DNA for the CDR3 is TGTGCCAGCAGGAGCTCTGGGGCCAACGTCCTGACTTTC.

The chain is built from TRBV11-2 and TRBJ1-4, with D hard to call. Germline CDR1 and CDR2: SGHAT and FQNNGV. Trimming left V 5 bases short and J 13 bases short, with 17 bases between. CDR3 size: 13 residues. The CDR3 spells CASSISVHDGLFF. CDR3 in DNA: TGTGCCAGCAGCATCTCAGTGCATGACGGACTGTTTTTT.

This clone is medium-sized by share. V gene TRBV27 combines with J gene TRBJ1-5, with D possibly TRBD1 on 6 matching bases. Trimming removed 5 bases at V and 4 bases at J, with 24 bases between. The CDR3 spans 18 residues. Germline lookup yields CDR1 MNHEY and CDR2 SMNVEV (reference sequence). In DNA, the CDR3 is TGTGCCAGCAGTGCCCTCGGGACATACTATAGCGTAAATCAGCCCCAGCATTTT. Its protein product is CASSALGTYYSVNQPQHF.

V usage is TRBV5-1 and J usage is TRBJ1-1; a possible D gene is TRBD1 (5 bases). Trimming removed 4 bases from V and 1 base from J, with 14 bases in between. Germline V gene data show CDR1 as SGHRS and CDR2 as YFSETQ. The CDR3 length is 15 residues. In DNA form, the CDR3 reads TGCGCCAGCAGCCGGGACTCCGGGAGGAACACTGAAGCTTTCTTT. Encoded protein: CASSRDSGRNTEAFF.